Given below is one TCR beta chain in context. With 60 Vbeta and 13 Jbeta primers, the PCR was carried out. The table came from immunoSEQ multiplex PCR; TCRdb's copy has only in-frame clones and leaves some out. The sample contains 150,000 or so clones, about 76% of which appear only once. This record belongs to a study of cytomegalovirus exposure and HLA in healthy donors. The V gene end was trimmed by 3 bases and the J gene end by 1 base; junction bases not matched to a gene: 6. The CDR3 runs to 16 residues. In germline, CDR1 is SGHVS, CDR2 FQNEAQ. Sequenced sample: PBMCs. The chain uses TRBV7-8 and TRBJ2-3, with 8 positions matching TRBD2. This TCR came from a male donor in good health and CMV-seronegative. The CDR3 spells CASSFREGRGTDTQYF. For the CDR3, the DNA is TGTGCCAGCAGCTTTCGGGAGGGCCGGGGCACAGATACGCAGTATTTT.